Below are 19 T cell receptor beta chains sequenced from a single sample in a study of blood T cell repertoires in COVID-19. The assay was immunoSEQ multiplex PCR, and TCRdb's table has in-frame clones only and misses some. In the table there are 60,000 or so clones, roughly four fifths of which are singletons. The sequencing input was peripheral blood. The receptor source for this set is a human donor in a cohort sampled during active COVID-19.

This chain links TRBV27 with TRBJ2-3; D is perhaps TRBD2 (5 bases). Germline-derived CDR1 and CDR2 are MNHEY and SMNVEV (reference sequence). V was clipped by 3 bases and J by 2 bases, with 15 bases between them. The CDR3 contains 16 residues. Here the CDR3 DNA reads TGTGCCAGCAGTTTCAGGCGGGCCACGAACACAGATACGCAGTATTTT. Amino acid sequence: CASSFRRATNTDTQYF.

CDR3 sequence (DNA): TGTGCCAGCAGCCCACGCCGTACCAGCGGGGCGACAGATACGCAGTATTTT. This codes for CASSPRRTSGATDTQYF. The chain employs TRBV3-1 (or the pseudogene TRBV3-2) and TRBJ2-3; 7 bases are shared with TRBD2. The J segment lost 3 bases and the V segment lost 4 bases, leaving 13 bases of the junction unmatched. The CDR3 extends over 17 amino acids. CDR1 and CDR2 from the germline V gene are LGHDT and YNNKEL (reference sequence).

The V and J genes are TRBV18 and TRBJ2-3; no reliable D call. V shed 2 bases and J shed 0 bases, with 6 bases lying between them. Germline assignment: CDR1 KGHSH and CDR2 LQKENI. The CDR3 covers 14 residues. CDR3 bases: TGTGCCAGCTCACCAGGCTCCAGCACAGATACGCAGTATTTT. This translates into CASSPGSSTDTQYF. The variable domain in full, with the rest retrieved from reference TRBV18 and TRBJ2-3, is NAGVMQNPRHLVRRRGQEARLRCSPMKGHSHVYWYRQLPEEGLKFMVYLQKENIIDESGMPKERFSAEFPKEGPSILRIQQVVRGDSAAYFCASSPGSSTDTQYFGPGTRLTVL.

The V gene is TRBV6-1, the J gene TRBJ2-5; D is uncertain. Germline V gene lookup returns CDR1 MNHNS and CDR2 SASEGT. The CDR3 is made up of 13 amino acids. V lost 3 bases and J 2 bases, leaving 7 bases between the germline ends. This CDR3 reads CASSEVRQETQYF. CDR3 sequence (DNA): TGTGCCAGCAGTGAGGTCAGGCAAGAGACCCAGTACTTC.

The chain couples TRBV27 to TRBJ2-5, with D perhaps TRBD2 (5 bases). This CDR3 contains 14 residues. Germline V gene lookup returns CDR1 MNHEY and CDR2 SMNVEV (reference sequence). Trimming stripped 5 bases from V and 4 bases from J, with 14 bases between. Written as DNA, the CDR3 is TGTGCCAGCAGTCCCCGGAGGATTGGAGAGACCCAGTACTTC. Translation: CASSPRRIGETQYF.

The DNA for the CDR3 is TGTGCCAGTAGTCGCCGGGACAGGAATACTGCGACCCAGTACTTC. Translating gives CASSRRDRNTATQYF. The rearrangement joins TRBV19 to TRBJ2-5; 8 bases align to TRBD1. This CDR3 is built from 15 residues. The J segment lost 7 bases and the V segment lost 5 bases, leaving 12 bases of the junction unmatched. Germline CDR1 and CDR2: LNHDA and SQIVND (reference sequence).

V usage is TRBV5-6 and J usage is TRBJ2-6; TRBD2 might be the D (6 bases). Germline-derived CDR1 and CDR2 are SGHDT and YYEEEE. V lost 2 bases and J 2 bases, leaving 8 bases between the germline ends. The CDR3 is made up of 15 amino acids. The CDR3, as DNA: TGTGCCAGCAGCTTACGGGGGACTGGGGCCAACGTCCTGACTTTC. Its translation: CASSLRGTGANVLTF. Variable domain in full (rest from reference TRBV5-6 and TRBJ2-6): DAGVTQSPTHLIKTRGQQVTLRCSPKSGHDTVSWYQQALGQGPQFIFQYYEEEERQRGNFPDRFSGHQFPNYSSELNVNALLLGDSALYLCASSLRGTGANVLTFGAGSRLTVL.

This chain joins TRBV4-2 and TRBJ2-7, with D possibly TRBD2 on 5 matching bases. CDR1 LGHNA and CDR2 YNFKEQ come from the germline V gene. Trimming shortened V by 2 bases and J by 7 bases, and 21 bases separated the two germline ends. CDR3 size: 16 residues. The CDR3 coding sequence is TGTGCCAGCAGCCAACTGCAAACTAGAGAATGGGTGGAGCAGTACTTC. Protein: CASSQLQTREWVEQYF.

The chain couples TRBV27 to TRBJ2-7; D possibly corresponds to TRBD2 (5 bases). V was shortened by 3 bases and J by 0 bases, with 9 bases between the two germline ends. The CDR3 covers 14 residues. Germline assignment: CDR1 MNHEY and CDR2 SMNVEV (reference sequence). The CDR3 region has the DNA TGTGCCAGCAGTTTTACGGGAAACTCCTACGAGCAGTACTTC. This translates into CASSFTGNSYEQYF.

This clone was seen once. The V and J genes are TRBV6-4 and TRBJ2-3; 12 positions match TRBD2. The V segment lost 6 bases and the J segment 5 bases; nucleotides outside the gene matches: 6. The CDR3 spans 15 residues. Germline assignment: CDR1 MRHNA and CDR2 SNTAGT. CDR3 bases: TGTGCCAGCAGCCCACTAGCGGGGGGCGGAGATACGCAGTATTTT. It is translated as CASSPLAGGGDTQYF.

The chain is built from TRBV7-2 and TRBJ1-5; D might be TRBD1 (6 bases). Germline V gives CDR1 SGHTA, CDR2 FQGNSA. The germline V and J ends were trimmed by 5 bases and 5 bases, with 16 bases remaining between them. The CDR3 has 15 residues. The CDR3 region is CASSPGASAYQPQHF. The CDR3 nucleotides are TGTGCCAGCAGCCCAGGGGCCTCAGCCTATCAGCCCCAGCATTTT.

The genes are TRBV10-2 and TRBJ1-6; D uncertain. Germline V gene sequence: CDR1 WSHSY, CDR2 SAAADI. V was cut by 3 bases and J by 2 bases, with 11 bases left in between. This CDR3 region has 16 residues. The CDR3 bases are TGCGCCAGCAGTGAACTCGCCGGGGCCTATAATTCACCCCTCCACTTT. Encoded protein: CASSELAGAYNSPLHF.

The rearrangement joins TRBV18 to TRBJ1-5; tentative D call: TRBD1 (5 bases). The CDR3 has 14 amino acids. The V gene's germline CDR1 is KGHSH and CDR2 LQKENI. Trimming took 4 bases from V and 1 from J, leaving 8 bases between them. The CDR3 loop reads CASSQTESNQPQHF. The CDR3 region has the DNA TGTGCCAGCTCACAGACAGAGAGCAATCAGCCCCAGCATTTT.

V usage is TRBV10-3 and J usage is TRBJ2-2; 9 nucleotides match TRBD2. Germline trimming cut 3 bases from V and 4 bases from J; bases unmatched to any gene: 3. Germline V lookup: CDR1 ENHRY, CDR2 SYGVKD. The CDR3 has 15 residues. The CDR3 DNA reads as TGTGCCATCAGTGAAGGACTAGCGTCCACCGGGGAGCTGTTTTTT. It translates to CAISEGLASTGELFF.

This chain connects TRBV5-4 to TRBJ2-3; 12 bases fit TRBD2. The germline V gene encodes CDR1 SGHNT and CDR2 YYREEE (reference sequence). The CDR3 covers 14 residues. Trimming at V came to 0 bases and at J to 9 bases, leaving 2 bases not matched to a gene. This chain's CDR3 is CASSLGTSGVTQYF. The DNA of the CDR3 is TGTGCCAGCAGCTTGGGGACTAGCGGGGTCACGCAGTATTTT.

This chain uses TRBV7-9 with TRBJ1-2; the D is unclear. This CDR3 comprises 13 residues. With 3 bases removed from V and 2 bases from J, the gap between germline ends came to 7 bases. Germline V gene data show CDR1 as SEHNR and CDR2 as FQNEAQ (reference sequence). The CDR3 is CASSFAGNYGYTF. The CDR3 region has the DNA TGTGCCAGCAGCTTTGCGGGGAACTATGGCTACACCTTC.

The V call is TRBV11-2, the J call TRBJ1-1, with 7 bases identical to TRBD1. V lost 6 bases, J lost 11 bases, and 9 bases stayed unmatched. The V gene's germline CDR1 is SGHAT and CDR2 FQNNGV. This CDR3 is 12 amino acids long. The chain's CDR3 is CASSLSGTAAFF. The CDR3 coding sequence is TGTGCCAGCAGTCTCTCCGGGACAGCGGCTTTCTTT.

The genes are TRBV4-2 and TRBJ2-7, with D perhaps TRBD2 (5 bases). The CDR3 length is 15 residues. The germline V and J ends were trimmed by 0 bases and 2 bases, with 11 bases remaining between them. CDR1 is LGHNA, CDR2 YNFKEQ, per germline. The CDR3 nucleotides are TGTGCCAGCAGCCAAGAAGGCGGCGGGCCCTACGAGCAGTACTTC. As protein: CASSQEGGGPYEQYF.

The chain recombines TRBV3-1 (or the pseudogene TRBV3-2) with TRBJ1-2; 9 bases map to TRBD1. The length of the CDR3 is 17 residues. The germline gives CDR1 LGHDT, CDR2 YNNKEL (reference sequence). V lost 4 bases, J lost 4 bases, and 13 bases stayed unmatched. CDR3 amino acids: CASSPGDWDRVFYGYTF. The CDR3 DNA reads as TGTGCCAGCAGCCCTGGGGATTGGGACAGGGTTTTCTATGGCTACACCTTC.